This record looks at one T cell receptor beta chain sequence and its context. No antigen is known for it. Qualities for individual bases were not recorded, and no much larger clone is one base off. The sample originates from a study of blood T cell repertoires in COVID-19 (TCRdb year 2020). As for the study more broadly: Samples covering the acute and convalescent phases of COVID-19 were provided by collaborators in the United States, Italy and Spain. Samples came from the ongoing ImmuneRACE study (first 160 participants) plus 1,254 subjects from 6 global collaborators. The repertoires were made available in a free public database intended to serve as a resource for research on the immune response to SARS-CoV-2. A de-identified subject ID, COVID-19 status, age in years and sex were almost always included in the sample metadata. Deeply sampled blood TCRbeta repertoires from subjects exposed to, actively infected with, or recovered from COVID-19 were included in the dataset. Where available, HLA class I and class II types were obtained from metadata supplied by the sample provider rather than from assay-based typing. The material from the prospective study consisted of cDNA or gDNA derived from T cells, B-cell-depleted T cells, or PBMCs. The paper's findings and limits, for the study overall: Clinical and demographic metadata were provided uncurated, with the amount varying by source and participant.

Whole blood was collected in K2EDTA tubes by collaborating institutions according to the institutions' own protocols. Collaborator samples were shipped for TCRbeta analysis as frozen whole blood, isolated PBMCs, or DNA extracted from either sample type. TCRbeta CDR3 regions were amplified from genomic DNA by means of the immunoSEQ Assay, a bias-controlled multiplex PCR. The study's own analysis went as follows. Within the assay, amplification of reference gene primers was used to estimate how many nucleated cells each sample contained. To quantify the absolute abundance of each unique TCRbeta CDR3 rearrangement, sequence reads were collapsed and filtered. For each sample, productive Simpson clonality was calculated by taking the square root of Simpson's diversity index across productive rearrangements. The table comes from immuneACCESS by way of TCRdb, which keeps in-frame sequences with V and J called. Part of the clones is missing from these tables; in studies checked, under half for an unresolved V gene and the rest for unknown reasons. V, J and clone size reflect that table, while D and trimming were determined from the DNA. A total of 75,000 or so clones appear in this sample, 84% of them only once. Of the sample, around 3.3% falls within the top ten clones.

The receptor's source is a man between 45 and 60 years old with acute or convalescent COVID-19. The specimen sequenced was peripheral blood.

The DNA sequence reads TGCGCCAGCAGCCCTGATACTGCGAGCTCCTACAATGAGCAGTTCTTC. The resulting protein is CASSPDTASSYNEQFF. The chain is encoded by TRBV5-1 joined to TRBJ2-1; no D gene is confidently identified. The cysteine opens and the phenylalanine closes a CDR3 of 16 amino acids. Only the CDR3 DNA stays, 48 bases, in frame from base 1. The germline V gene sets CDR1 to SGHRS and CDR2 to YFSETQ. V was cut back by 4 bases and J by 0 bases, leaving a gap of 14 bases between them.